The 30 T cell receptor beta chains below come from one sample, sequenced in a study of long-term antiretroviral therapy in people with HIV. Running of the v3.0 immunoSEQ assay took place at survey level. TCRdb's copy holds only in-frame clones and misses some; the assay was immunoSEQ multiplex PCR. The table shows 20,000 to 30,000 clones, with roughly 86% occurring only once. The sample here was unsorted PBMCs, taken 1.9 years after starting antiretroviral therapy. All receptors come from a woman under 40 with HIV.

A single count supports this clone. V usage is TRBV11-2 and J usage is TRBJ1-2, with TRBD1 as a possible D gene (6 bases). V was clipped by 0 bases and J by 4 bases, with 12 bases between them. Germline V gene lookup returns CDR1 SGHAT and CDR2 FQNNGV. The CDR3 covers 15 residues. For the CDR3, the DNA is TGTGCCAGCAGCTTAGACGGAACAGGGCGCTATGGCTACACCTTC. Protein sequence: CASSLDGTGRYGYTF.

The CDR3 loop is CASSVAAYGYTF. Here the CDR3 DNA reads TGTGCCAGCAGCGTAGCGGCCTATGGCTACACCTTC. The chain recombines TRBV9 with TRBJ1-2; no definite D call. This CDR3 comprises 12 residues. V lost 0 bases to trimming and J lost 4 bases, with 4 bases between them. Germline assignment: CDR1 SGDLS and CDR2 YYNGEE.

This rearrangement joins TRBV19 to TRBJ1-1; TRBD1 is a possible D gene (6 bases). Trimming removed 5 bases at V and 4 bases at J, with 14 bases between. Germline V gene data show CDR1 as LNHDA and CDR2 as SQIVND (reference sequence). The length of the CDR3 is 14 residues. The CDR3 DNA is TGTGCCAGTAGTGAGACAGGAGCCGGCACTGAAGCTTTCTTT. Translating gives CASSETGAGTEAFF.

This clone is a singleton in its sample. The chain employs TRBV29-1 and TRBJ2-5; weak D call: TRBD1 (5 bases). The germline V gene encodes CDR1 SQVTM and CDR2 ANQGSEA. The CDR3 is made up of 16 amino acids. Trimming pared 5 bases from V and 1 base from J, leaving 20 bases between. In DNA form, the CDR3 reads TGCAGCGTTCTCTTTCGCGGCAGGGTGGGCCAAGAGACCCAGTACTTC. Protein sequence: CSVLFRGRVGQETQYF.

The V call is TRBV2, the J call TRBJ1-2; D not resolved. V dropped 3 bases and J dropped 0 bases, with 5 bases sitting between them. The CDR3 length is 13 residues. Germline lookup yields CDR1 SNHLY and CDR2 FYNNEI. CDR3 sequence reads: CASSDLANYGYTF. The CDR3 DNA sequence: TGTGCCAGCAGTGACCTGGCTAACTATGGCTACACCTTC.

The chain uses TRBV29-1 and TRBJ2-3; 13 bases are shared with TRBD2. The CDR3 contains 15 residues. The germline CDR1 and CDR2 sequences are SQVTM and ANQGSEA. V was clipped by 6 bases and J by 1 base; unmatched bases: 4. The CDR3 is CSVSGTSGGTDTQYF. DNA of the CDR3: TGCAGCGTCTCCGGGACTAGCGGGGGCACAGATACGCAGTATTTT.

The V call is TRBV5-8, the J call TRBJ2-3, with D possibly called TRBD1 or TRBD2 (5 bases each). The V end was cut by 3 bases, the J end by 2 bases, with 16 bases between. Germline V CDR1 and CDR2: SGHTS, YDEGEE. The CDR3 sequence is 16 residues long. The CDR3 sequence: CASSSATWGSTDTQYF. The CDR3 DNA is TGTGCCAGCAGCTCAGCCACATGGGGGTCCACAGATACGCAGTATTTT. Filled out from reference TRBV5-8 and TRBJ2-3, the complete variable domain reads EAGVTQSPTHLIKTRGQQATLRCSPISGHTSVYWYQQALGLGLQFLLWYDEGEERNRGNFPPRFSGRQFPNYSSELNVNALELEDSALYLCASSSATWGSTDTQYFGPGTRLTVL.

CDR3 coding DNA: TGTGCCAGCAGCTTCCCTAACTATGGCTACACCTTC. It yields the protein CASSFPNYGYTF. V gene TRBV7-2 combines with J gene TRBJ1-2, with D unresolved. The germline gives CDR1 SGHTA, CDR2 FQGNSA. CDR3 length: 12 amino acids. V shed 3 bases and J shed 0 bases, with 2 bases lying between them.

This clone was seen once. The rearrangement links TRBV29-1 to TRBJ2-1; 9 positions agree with TRBD1. The J segment lost 0 bases and the V segment lost 6 bases, leaving 9 bases of the junction unmatched. This CDR3 contains 16 residues. Germline V lookup: CDR1 SQVTM, CDR2 ANQGSEA. DNA for the CDR3: TGCAGCGTCGGAGACAGGGGGAAGAGCTCCTACAATGAGCAGTTCTTC. This translates into CSVGDRGKSSYNEQFF.

This clone showed up just a few times. The CDR3 protein is CASSITGTYSNEQFF. As DNA, the CDR3 is TGTGCCAGCAGCATCACCGGGACTTACTCCAATGAGCAGTTCTTC. V gene TRBV7-9 combines with J gene TRBJ2-1; tentative D call: TRBD2 (6 bases). Trimming left V 5 bases short and J 6 bases short, with 17 bases between. There are 15 residues in the CDR3. Germline V gives CDR1 SEHNR, CDR2 FQNEAQ (reference sequence).

The rearrangement joins TRBV7-9 to TRBJ2-1; 11 positions match TRBD2. The germline V gene has CDR1 SEHNR and CDR2 FQNEAQ (reference sequence). Trimming at V came to 4 bases and at J to 10 bases, leaving 12 bases not matched to a gene. The CDR3 runs to 16 residues. The DNA of the CDR3 is TGTGCCAGCAGCTCCACTAGCGGGGGATGGATTTGGGAGCAGTTCTTC. Translated, it gives CASSSTSGGWIWEQFF. The full variable domain, in which reference TRBV7-9 and TRBJ2-1 provide the parts outside the CDR3, is DTGVSQNPRHKITKRGQNVTFRCDPISEHNRLYWYRQTLGQGPEFLTYFQNEAQLEKSRLLSDRFSAERPKGSFSTLEIQRTEQGDSAMYLCASSSTSGGWIWEQFFGPGTRLTVL.

V usage is TRBV29-1 and J usage is TRBJ2-5; 7 bases are shared with TRBD2. With 4 bases clipped from V and 2 bases from J, the junction kept 10 bases outside the gene matches. The germline gives CDR1 SQVTM, CDR2 ANQGSEA. There are 15 residues in the CDR3. The CDR3 loop is CSVARRSGDQETQYF. For the CDR3, the DNA is TGCAGCGTTGCCCGTCGGAGCGGGGATCAAGAGACCCAGTACTTC.

V gene TRBV7-9 combines with J gene TRBJ2-5, with 8 bases fitting TRBD1. Germline assignment: CDR1 SEHNR and CDR2 FQNEAQ (reference sequence). V was clipped by 5 bases and J by 3 bases; unmatched bases: 20. CDR3 length: 19 amino acids. DNA of the CDR3: TGTGCCAGCAGCCCCCGGGTAAAAGGCAGGGGGCGAACTAAAGAGACCCAGTACTTC. Amino acids: CASSPRVKGRGRTKETQYF.

This chain links TRBV7-2 with TRBJ1-1, with a possible D match to TRBD1 (5 bases). This CDR3 contains 14 residues. CDR1 SGHTA and CDR2 FQGNSA come from the germline V gene. V lost 5 bases to trimming and J lost 8 bases, with 18 bases between them. The CDR3 coding sequence is TGTGCCAGCAGCCCAGGGTTCTCGGGGCGGGAAGCTTTCTTT. Its protein product is CASSPGFSGREAFF. The full variable domain, completed using reference TRBV7-2 and TRBJ1-1, is GAGVSQSPSNKVTEKGKDVELRCDPISGHTALYWYRQSLGQGLEFLIYFQGNSAPDKSGLPSDRFSAERTGGSVSTLTIQRTQQEDSAVYLCASSPGFSGREAFFGQGTRLTVV.

The chain is built from TRBV28 and TRBJ2-1; 8 bases are shared with TRBD1. V lost 3 bases to trimming and J lost 3 bases; unmatched junction nucleotides: 7. The CDR3 runs to 16 residues. Germline CDR1 is MDHEN and CDR2 is SYDVKM. The CDR3 spells CASSFPGTGGYNEQFF. As DNA, the CDR3 is TGTGCCAGCAGTTTCCCCGGGACAGGAGGCTACAATGAGCAGTTCTTC. Complete variable domain (other parts from reference TRBV28 and TRBJ2-1): DVKVTQSSRYLVKRTGEKVFLECVQDMDHENMFWYRQDPGLGLRLIYFSYDVKMKEKGDIPEGYSVSREKKERFSLILESASTNQTSMYLCASSFPGTGGYNEQFFGPGTRLTVL.

This clone has just a few counts. This chain uses TRBV6-5 with TRBJ1-5; D not resolved. The length of the CDR3 is 12 residues. Germline V gene sequence: CDR1 MNHEY, CDR2 SVGAGI. Deletions cut 2 bases from V and 9 bases from J, with 8 bases between. The DNA for the CDR3 is TGTGCCAGCAGTTACCTGCGGGGGCCCCAGCATTTT. This encodes CASSYLRGPQHF.

V and J are TRBV19 and TRBJ1-1; TRBD1 matches 10 bases. J gave up 2 bases and V 7 bases, and 16 bases lay outside the gene matches. Germline values: CDR1 LNHDA, CDR2 SQIVND (reference sequence). This CDR3 comprises 18 residues. The CDR3 reads CASTYHGQGDELNTEAFF. For the CDR3, the DNA is TGTGCCAGTACCTACCACGGACAGGGGGACGAATTAAACACTGAAGCTTTCTTT.

V is TRBV29-1 and J is TRBJ1-5, with a tentative D call TRBD1 (6 bases). This CDR3 contains 13 residues. Germline V lookup: CDR1 SQVTM, CDR2 ANQGSEA. Deletions cut 5 bases from V and 7 bases from J, with 15 bases between. The DNA for the CDR3 is TGCAGCGTTACGGACAGACCTCAGCAGCCCCAGCATTTT. Translation gives CSVTDRPQQPQHF.

The chain carries TRBV29-1 and TRBJ1-2; D remains unclear. The CDR3 has 12 amino acids. The germline V gene has CDR1 SQVTM and CDR2 ANQGSEA. V was trimmed by 5 bases and J by 3 bases, leaving 10 bases between them. CDR3 in amino acids: CSVPGRDYGYTF. In nucleotides, the CDR3 is TGCAGCGTTCCTGGACGGGACTATGGCTACACCTTC. Looking up the rest from reference TRBV29-1 and TRBJ1-2 gives the full variable domain: SAVISQKPSRDICQRGTSLTIQCQVDSQVTMMFWYRQQPGQSLTLIATANQGSEATYESGFVIDKFPISRPNLTFSTLTVSNMSPEDSSIYLCSVPGRDYGYTFGSGTRLTVV.

This clone was observed a single time. The rearrangement links TRBV5-8 to TRBJ2-5; D is perhaps TRBD2 (7 bases). V was pared by 1 base and J by 5 bases, with 18 bases between. CDR1 is SGHTS, CDR2 YDEGEE, per germline. The CDR3 loop spans 16 amino acids. CDR3 nucleotides: TGTGCCAGCAGCTTGCTTGAGGGGGGGGCGAGGGAGACCCAGTACTTC. Protein product: CASSLLEGGARETQYF.

This chain connects TRBV21-1 to TRBJ2-7; TRBD2 is the table's D call and was not checked against the DNA. TRBV21-1 is an annotated pseudogene. CDR3 size: 13 residues. The DNA of the CDR3 is TGTGCCAGCAGCAATGTGTTTAACTACGAGCAGTACGTC. Residues: CASSNVFNYEQYV.

This clone was recorded a few times. This chain links TRBV2 with TRBJ2-7; 8 bases align to TRBD1. CDR1 is SNHLY, CDR2 FYNNEI, per germline. The CDR3 length is 14 residues. The V and J ends lost 4 bases and 1 base, in that order; junction bases with no gene match: 3. The CDR3 spells CASSGTGKSYEQYV. The CDR3 DNA reads TGTGCCAGCAGTGGGACAGGGAAATCCTACGAGCAGTACGTC.

V is TRBV30 and J is TRBJ1-2; weak D call: TRBD1 (5 bases). Trimming removed 3 bases at V and 6 bases at J, with 11 bases between. This CDR3 has 12 amino acids. Germline V gives CDR1 GTSNPN, CDR2 SVGIG (reference sequence). The CDR3 protein is CAWSADIDGYTF. In DNA, the CDR3 is TGTGCCTGGAGCGCGGACATCGATGGCTACACCTTC.

This rearrangement joins TRBV6-6 to TRBJ2-3; the match to TRBD2 covers 7 bases. The CDR3 spans 14 residues. Germline V CDR1 and CDR2: MNHNY, SVGAGI (reference sequence). V shed 6 bases and J 2 bases; nucleotides not matched to a gene: 5. CDR3 sequence reads: CASRTSAATDTQYF. CDR3 DNA sequence: TGTGCCAGCAGAACTAGCGCGGCCACAGATACGCAGTATTTT.

A single count supports this clone. The chain employs TRBV7-2 and TRBJ2-7; the D gene could be TRBD1 or TRBD2 (5 bases each). CDR1 and CDR2 (germline): SGHTA, FQGNSA. V was cut by 3 bases and J by 4 bases, with 13 bases left in between. The CDR3 runs 14 residues. The chain's CDR3 is CASSLWTGAYEQYF. DNA of the CDR3: TGTGCCAGCAGCTTGTGGACTGGGGCATACGAGCAGTACTTC.

The chain links TRBV5-1 to TRBJ1-2, with TRBD1 matching 8 bases. The CDR3 has 16 amino acids. After removal of 4 bases from V and 4 bases from J, the junction contained 12 bases not matched to a gene. In germline, CDR1 is SGHRS, CDR2 YFSETQ. The CDR3 loop reads CASSRDRGGTSYGYTF. DNA for the CDR3: TGCGCCAGCAGCAGAGACAGGGGCGGGACTAGCTATGGCTACACCTTC.

This chain joins TRBV7-2 and TRBJ2-2; no clear D. Trimming shortened V by 4 bases and J by 8 bases, and 17 bases separated the two germline ends. Germline CDR1 is SGHTA and CDR2 is FQGNSA. This CDR3 comprises 15 residues. The CDR3 reads CASSSGPTERGELFF. Written as DNA, the CDR3 is TGTGCCAGCAGCTCAGGACCCACCGAGAGGGGGGAGCTGTTTTTT.

The genes are TRBV9 and TRBJ2-1, with 10 bases fitting TRBD2. Germline V gene lookup returns CDR1 SGDLS and CDR2 YYNGEE. V lost 1 base and J lost 9; bases outside the gene matches: 7. CDR3 length: 15 residues. CDR3 protein: CASSVLSGGALEQFF. In DNA form, the CDR3 reads TGTGCCAGCAGCGTACTGAGCGGGGGGGCTCTTGAGCAGTTCTTC.

The chain joins TRBV27 to TRBJ1-4, with D maybe TRBD1 (6 bases). The V gene's germline CDR1 is MNHEY and CDR2 SMNVEV (reference sequence). This CDR3 region has 15 residues. Trimming took off 5 bases at V and 8 bases at J, with 18 bases between the two ends. CDR3 residues: CASSKTGTYSEKLFF. The CDR3 nucleotides read TGTGCCAGCAGTAAGACCGGGACATATTCGGAAAAACTGTTTTTT.

Only one count was recorded for this clone. The CDR3 DNA sequence: TGTGCCAGCAGAAAGGGGATGGGTGTCGCTGAAGCTTTCTTT. It translates to CASRKGMGVAEAFF. The rearrangement joins TRBV27 to TRBJ1-1; tentative D call: TRBD1 (5 bases). The CDR3 extends over 14 amino acids. Trimming left V 6 bases short and J 6 bases short, with 17 bases between. Germline CDR1 is MNHEY and CDR2 is SMNVEV (reference sequence).